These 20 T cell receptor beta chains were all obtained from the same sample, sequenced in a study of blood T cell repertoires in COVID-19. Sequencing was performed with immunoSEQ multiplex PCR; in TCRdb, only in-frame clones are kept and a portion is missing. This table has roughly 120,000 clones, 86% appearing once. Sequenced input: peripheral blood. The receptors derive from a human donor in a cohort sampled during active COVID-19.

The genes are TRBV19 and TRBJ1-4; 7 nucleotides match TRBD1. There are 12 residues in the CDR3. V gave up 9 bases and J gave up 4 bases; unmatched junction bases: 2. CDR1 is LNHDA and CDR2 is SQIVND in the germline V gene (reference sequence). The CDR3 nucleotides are TGTGCCAGCCGACAGGGTAATGAAAAACTGTTTTTT. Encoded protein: CASRQGNEKLFF.

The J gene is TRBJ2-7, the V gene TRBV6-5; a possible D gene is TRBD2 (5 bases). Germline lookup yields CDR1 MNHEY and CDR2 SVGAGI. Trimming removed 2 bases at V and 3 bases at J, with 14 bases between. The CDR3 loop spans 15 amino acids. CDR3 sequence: CASSYEGRGNYEQYF. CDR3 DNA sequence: TGTGCCAGCAGTTACGAGGGAAGAGGGAACTACGAGCAGTACTTC.

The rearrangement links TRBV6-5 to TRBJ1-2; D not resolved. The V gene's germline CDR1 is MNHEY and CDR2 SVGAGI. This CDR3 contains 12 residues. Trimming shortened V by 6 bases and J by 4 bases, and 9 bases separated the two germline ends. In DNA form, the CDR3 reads TGTGCCAGCAGGGGCAGCTCCTATGGCTACACCTTC. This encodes CASRGSSYGYTF.

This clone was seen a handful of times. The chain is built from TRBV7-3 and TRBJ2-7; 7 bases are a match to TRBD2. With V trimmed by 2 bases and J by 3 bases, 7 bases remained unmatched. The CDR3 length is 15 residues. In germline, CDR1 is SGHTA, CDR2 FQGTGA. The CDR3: CASSLLAGDGYEQYF. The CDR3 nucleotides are TGTGCCAGCAGCTTATTGGCGGGAGATGGCTACGAGCAGTACTTC.

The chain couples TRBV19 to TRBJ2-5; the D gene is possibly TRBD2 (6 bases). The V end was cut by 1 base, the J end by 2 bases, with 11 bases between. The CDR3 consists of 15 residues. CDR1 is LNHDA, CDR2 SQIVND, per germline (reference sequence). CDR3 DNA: TGTGCCAGTAGTATAGGGCGGGGTGCTCAAGAGACCCAGTACTTC. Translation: CASSIGRGAQETQYF.

The CDR3, as DNA: TGCGCCAGCAGTGCAAGACAGGGAGATCGAACCGGGGAGCTGTTTTTT. Amino acids: CASSARQGDRTGELFF. The V gene is TRBV10-1, the J gene TRBJ2-2; TRBD1 matches at 7 bases. This CDR3 has 16 residues. Germline CDR1 WNHNN, CDR2 SYGVQD (reference sequence). V was clipped by 4 bases and J by 5 bases; unmatched bases: 10.

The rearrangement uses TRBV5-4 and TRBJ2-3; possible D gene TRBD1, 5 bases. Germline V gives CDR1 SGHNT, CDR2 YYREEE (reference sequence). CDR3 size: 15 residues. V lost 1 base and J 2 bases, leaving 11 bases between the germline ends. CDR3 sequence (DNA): TGTGCCAGCAGCTTGAGGCAGGGTCCCACAGATACGCAGTATTTT. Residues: CASSLRQGPTDTQYF.

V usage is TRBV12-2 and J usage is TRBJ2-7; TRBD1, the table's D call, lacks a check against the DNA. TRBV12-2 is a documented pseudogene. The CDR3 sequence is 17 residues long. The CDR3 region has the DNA TGTGCAAGTCGCCTCCCCCGCGGTGGGACAGGGGACTACGAGCAGTACTTC. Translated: CASRLPRGGTGDYEQYF.

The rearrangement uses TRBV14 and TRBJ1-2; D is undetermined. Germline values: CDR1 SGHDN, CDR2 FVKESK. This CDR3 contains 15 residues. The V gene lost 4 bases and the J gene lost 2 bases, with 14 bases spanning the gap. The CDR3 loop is CASSPTAGVNYGYTF. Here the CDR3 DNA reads TGTGCCAGCAGCCCAACGGCGGGCGTGAACTATGGCTACACCTTC.

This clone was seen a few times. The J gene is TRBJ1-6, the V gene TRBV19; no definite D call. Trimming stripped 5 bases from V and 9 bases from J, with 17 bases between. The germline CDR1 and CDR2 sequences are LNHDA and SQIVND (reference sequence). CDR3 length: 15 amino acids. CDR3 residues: CASSPTGILISPLHF. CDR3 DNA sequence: TGTGCCAGTAGTCCCACCGGGATCCTGATTTCACCCCTCCACTTT. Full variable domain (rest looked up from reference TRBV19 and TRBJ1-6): DGGITQSPKYLFRKEGQNVTLSCEQNLNHDAMYWYRQDPGQGLRLIYYSQIVNDFQKGDIAEGYSVSREKKESFPLTVTSAQKNPTAFYLCASSPTGILISPLHFGNGTRLTVT.

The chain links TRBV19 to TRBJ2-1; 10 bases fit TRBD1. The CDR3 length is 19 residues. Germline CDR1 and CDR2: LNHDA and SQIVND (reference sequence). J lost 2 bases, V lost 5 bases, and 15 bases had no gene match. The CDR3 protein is CASSPLTGGRTSAYNEQFF. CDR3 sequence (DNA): TGTGCCAGTAGTCCCCTGACAGGGGGCAGAACTAGCGCCTACAATGAGCAGTTCTTC.

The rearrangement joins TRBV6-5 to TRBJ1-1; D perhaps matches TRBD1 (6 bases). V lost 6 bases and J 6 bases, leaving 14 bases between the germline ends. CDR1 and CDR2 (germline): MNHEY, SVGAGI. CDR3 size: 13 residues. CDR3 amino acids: CASRFTGSSEAFF. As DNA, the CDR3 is TGTGCCAGCAGATTCACAGGGTCTTCTGAAGCTTTCTTT.

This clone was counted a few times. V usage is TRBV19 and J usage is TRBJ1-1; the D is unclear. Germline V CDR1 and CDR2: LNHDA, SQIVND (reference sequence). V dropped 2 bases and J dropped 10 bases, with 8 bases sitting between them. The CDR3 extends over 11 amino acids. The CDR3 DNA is TGTGCCAGTAGTATATTGGAGGTAGCTTTCTTT. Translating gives CASSILEVAFF.

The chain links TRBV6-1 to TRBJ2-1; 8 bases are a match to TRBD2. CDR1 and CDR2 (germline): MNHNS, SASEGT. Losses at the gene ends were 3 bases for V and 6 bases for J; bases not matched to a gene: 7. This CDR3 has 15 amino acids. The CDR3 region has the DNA TGTGCCAGCAGTGATTTTGCGGGAGGAGGCAATGAGCAGTTCTTC. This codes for CASSDFAGGGNEQFF.

The CDR3 DNA sequence: TGTGCCAGCAGCTTAGGCTGGGGGCCGAACACTGAAGCTTTCTTT. Translated: CASSLGWGPNTEAFF. The V and J genes are TRBV11-2 and TRBJ1-1; D possibly corresponds to TRBD1 (6 bases). This CDR3 spans 15 amino acids. V shed 1 base and J shed 1 base, with 10 bases lying between them. CDR1 and CDR2 from the germline V gene are SGHAT and FQNNGV.

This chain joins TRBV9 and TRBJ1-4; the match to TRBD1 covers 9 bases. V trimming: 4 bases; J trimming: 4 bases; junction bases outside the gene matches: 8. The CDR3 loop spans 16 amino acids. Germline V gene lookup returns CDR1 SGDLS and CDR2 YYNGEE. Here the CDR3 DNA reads TGTGCCAGCAGCTTAGGACAGGGGATCGATAATGAAAAACTGTTTTTT. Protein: CASSLGQGIDNEKLFF.

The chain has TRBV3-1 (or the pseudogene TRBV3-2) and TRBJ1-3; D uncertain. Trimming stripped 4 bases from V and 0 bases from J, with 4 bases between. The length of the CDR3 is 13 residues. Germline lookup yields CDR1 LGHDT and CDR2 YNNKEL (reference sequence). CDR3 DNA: TGTGCCAGCAGCCGGAGCTCTGGAAACACCATATATTTT. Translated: CASSRSSGNTIYF.

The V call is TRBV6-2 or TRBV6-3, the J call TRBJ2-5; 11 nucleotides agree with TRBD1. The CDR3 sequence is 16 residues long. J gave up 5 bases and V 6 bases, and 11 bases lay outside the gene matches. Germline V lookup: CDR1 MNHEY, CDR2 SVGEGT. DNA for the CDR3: TGTGCCAGCAGCACGGACAGGGGGCTTGTCGGGGAGACCCAGTACTTC. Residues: CASSTDRGLVGETQYF.

Written as DNA, the CDR3 is TGTGCCAGCAGAGCCGGGACTAGCGCTGACAATGAGCAGTTCTTC. Protein: CASRAGTSADNEQFF. V and J are TRBV3-1 (or the pseudogene TRBV3-2) and TRBJ2-1; 10 nucleotides match TRBD2. The CDR3 contains 15 residues. Losses at the gene ends were 6 bases for V and 5 bases for J; bases not matched to a gene: 7. Germline values: CDR1 LGHDT, CDR2 YNNKEL (reference sequence).

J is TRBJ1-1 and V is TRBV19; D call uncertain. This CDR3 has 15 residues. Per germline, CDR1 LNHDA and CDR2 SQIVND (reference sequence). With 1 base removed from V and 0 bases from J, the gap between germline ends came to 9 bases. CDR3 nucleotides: TGTGCCAGTAGTATAGCCCACGGGGTGAACACTGAAGCTTTCTTT. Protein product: CASSIAHGVNTEAFF. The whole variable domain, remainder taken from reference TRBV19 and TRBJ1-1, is DGGITQSPKYLFRKEGQNVTLSCEQNLNHDAMYWYRQDPGQGLRLIYYSQIVNDFQKGDIAEGYSVSREKKESFPLTVTSAQKNPTAFYLCASSIAHGVNTEAFFGQGTRLTVV.